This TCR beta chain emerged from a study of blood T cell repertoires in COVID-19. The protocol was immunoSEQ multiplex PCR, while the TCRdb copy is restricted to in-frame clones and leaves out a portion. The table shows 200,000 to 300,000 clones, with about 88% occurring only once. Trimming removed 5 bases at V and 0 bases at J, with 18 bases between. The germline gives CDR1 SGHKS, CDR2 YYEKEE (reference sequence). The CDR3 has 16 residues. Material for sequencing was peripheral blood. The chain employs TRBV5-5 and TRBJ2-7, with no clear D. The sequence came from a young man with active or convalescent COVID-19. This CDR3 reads CASRNSVSRDSYEQYF. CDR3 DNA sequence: TGTGCCAGCAGAAACAGTGTCTCCCGCGACTCCTACGAGCAGTACTTC.